Listed below are T cell receptor beta chains from one sample, sequenced in a study of blood T cell repertoires in COVID-19. Profiling relied on immunoSEQ multiplex PCR, and the TCRdb table lists in-frame clones only, not all of them. The data show about 120,000 clones, over 75% seen once. Sequencing used peripheral blood. Receptor source: a man between 60 and 75 years old with active or convalescent COVID-19. Both conserved end residues are part of each CDR3. Each record gives: V gene, D gene, CDR3 length, clone size, J gene, CDR3 protein, CDR3 DNA. The D gene is left open where the match is weak. Not every row has a clone size; where given, it reads once, few, many or a size class.

TRBV9	NA	14	NA	TRBJ2-2	CASSVSPNTGELFF	TGTGCCAGCAGCGTGTCTCCGAACACCGGGGAGCTGTTTTTT
TRBV6-5	TRBD1	15	NA	TRBJ1-2	CASSYGDSTNYGYTF	TGTGCCAGCAGTTACGGGGACAGTACTAACTATGGCTACACCTTC
TRBV7-2	TRBD1	16	NA	TRBJ2-2	CASSLAGQGLPGELFF	TGTGCCAGCAGCTTAGCGGGACAGGGTTTACCCGGGGAGCTGTTTTTT
TRBV10-3	NA	14	NA	TRBJ2-2	CASGEAANTGELFF	TGTGCCTCTGGGGAAGCGGCGAACACCGGGGAGCTGTTTTTT
TRBV27	TRBD2	14	few	TRBJ2-2	CASRPGLAGGNVFF	TGTGCCAGCAGACCGGGACTAGCGGGAGGGAACGTGTTTTTT
TRBV28	NA	12	NA	TRBJ2-7	CASSAPTYEQYF	TGTGCCAGCAGTGCTCCCACTTACGAGCAGTACTTC
TRBV19	NA	15	NA	TRBJ2-2	CASRSTGVRTGELFF	TGTGCCAGCCGTAGCACGGGGGTGAGGACCGGGGAGCTGTTTTTT
TRBV5-5	NA	15	NA	TRBJ2-6	CASSLSGVGANVLTF	TGTGCCAGCAGCTTATCAGGGGTCGGGGCCAACGTCCTGACTTTC
TRBV28	NA	14	NA	TRBJ1-1	CASSLYRVNTEAFF	TGTGCCAGCAGTTTATACAGGGTAAACACTGAAGCTTTCTTT
TRBV5-1	NA	13	NA	TRBJ2-7	CASNQGVSYEQYF	TGCGCCAGCAACCAGGGTGTCTCCTACGAGCAGTACTTC
TRBV7-2	TRBD2	17	NA	TRBJ2-7	CASSLVASGSSSYEQYF	TGTGCCAGCAGCTTAGTGGCTAGCGGGAGTTCGTCCTACGAGCAGTACTTC
TRBV7-5	NA	15	NA	TRBJ1-5	CVRSLEGVLNQPQHF	TGTGTCAGAAGCCTAGAGGGGGTCCTCAATCAGCCCCAGCATTTT
TRBV4-3	TRBD2	15	NA	TRBJ2-1	CASSPSSGRAYEQFF	TGCGCCAGCAGCCCATCTAGCGGGAGGGCCTATGAGCAGTTCTTC
TRBV7-9	NA	13	NA	TRBJ1-2	CASSWQGPYGYTF	TGTGCCAGCAGCTGGCAGGGTCCCTATGGCTACACCTTC
TRBV18	NA	15	NA	TRBJ1-1	CASSPRGNGNTEAFF	TGTGCCAGCTCACCACGAGGAAATGGGAACACTGAAGCTTTCTTT
TRBV24-1	NA	15	NA	TRBJ1-5	CATSVAGYSNQPQHF	TGTGCCACCAGTGTGGCAGGTTATAGCAATCAGCCCCAGCATTTT
TRBV19	TRBD2	14	NA	TRBJ2-3	CASNPAGGWDTQYF	TGTGCCAGTAACCCAGCGGGAGGATGGGATACGCAGTATTTT
TRBV19	TRBD2	14	NA	TRBJ2-7	CASSRLAGVHEQYF	TGTGCCAGTAGTAGATTAGCGGGAGTCCACGAGCAGTACTTC
TRBV7-6	NA	15	NA	TRBJ2-3	CASSRGLSGTDTQYF	TGTGCCAGCAGCCGCGGGTTATCTGGCACAGATACGCAGTATTTT
TRBV5-8	TRBD2	15	NA	TRBJ2-7	CASSFGGSGVSEQYF	TGTGCCAGCAGCTTCGGCGGGAGTGGGGTCTCCGAGCAGTACTTC
TRBV4-3	NA	16	NA	TRBJ1-6	CASSQVEGSDNSPLHF	TGCGCCAGCAGCCAAGTGGAGGGATCCGATAATTCACCCCTCCACTTT
TRBV7-6	TRBD1	17	NA	TRBJ2-7	CASSLKGPRQGRGEQYF	TGTGCCAGCAGCTTAAAGGGCCCACGACAGGGGAGAGGGGAGCAGTACTTC
TRBV23-1	TRBD2	19	NA	TRBJ2-3	CASSGPPGLAGGSTDTQYF	TGCGCCAGCAGTGGTCCTCCGGGACTAGCGGGAGGGAGCACAGATACGCAGTATTTT
TRBV5-4	TRBD1	14	NA	TRBJ2-5	CASSQITRGETQYF	TGTGCCAGCAGCCAGATAACCAGGGGGGAGACCCAGTACTTC
TRBV2	TRBD2	18	NA	TRBJ2-3	CASSDYGLLAGFTDTQYF	TGTGCCAGCAGTGACTACGGCCTACTAGCGGGATTCACAGATACGCAGTATTTT
TRBV7-9	NA	15	few	TRBJ1-5	CASSSRAGGNQPQHF	TGTGCCAGCAGCTCTAGAGCAGGGGGCAATCAGCCCCAGCATTTT
TRBV27	NA	15	NA	TRBJ2-3	CASTRGGLSTDTQYF	TGTGCCAGCACTAGGGGGGGACTAAGCACAGATACGCAGTATTTT
TRBV7-3	TRBD1	17	once	TRBJ1-4	CASSTSRDRDYCEKLFF	TGTGCCAGCAGCACGTCCCGGGACAGGGATTATTGTGAAAAACTGTTTTTT
TRBV5-1	NA	16	NA	TRBJ1-3	CASRTGSSQSGNTIYF	TGCGCCAGCAGAACCGGGTCTTCCCAATCTGGAAACACCATATATTTT
TRBV28	TRBD2	14	NA	TRBJ2-7	CASLGRREVDEQYF	TGTGCCAGCCTGGGCCGGCGGGAGGTCGACGAGCAGTACTTC